What follows are 27 T cell receptor beta chains derived from one specimen sequenced in a study of blood T cell repertoires in COVID-19. Generated by immunoSEQ multiplex PCR, the TCRdb table keeps only in-frame clones and is missing some. The sample lists under 300,000 clones, more than 80% occurring once. The material sequenced was peripheral blood. The receptor source for this set is a human donor in a cohort sampled during active COVID-19.

A single count supports this clone. This chain joins TRBV12-5 and TRBJ2-5, with 9 bases matching TRBD1. Germline V gene lookup returns CDR1 LGHNT and CDR2 FRNRAP. This CDR3 region has 17 residues. With V trimmed by 0 bases and J by 5 bases, 10 bases remained unmatched. CDR3 in DNA: TGTGCTAGTGGTTTGGTCCGATCCGGGACAGGGTGCGAGACCCAGTACTTC. Residues: CASGLVRSGTGCETQYF.

The chain recombines TRBV6-6 with TRBJ1-5; D unresolved. There are 13 residues in the CDR3. Trimming stripped 8 bases from V and 0 bases from J, with 8 bases between. Germline V gives CDR1 MNHNY, CDR2 SVGAGI (reference sequence). The CDR3 spells CASVSDSNQPQHF. The CDR3 region has the DNA TGTGCCAGCGTATCAGATAGCAATCAGCCCCAGCATTTT.

The genes are TRBV7-9 and TRBJ2-5; 8 positions match TRBD1. Trimming took 5 bases from V and 5 from J; bases not matched to a gene: 13. CDR3 size: 16 residues. Germline V lookup: CDR1 SEHNR, CDR2 FQNEAQ (reference sequence). CDR3 DNA sequence: TGTGCCAGCAGCCCATCCGTGACTAACAGGGGGGAGACCCAGTACTTC. It is translated as CASSPSVTNRGETQYF. Complete variable domain (other parts from reference TRBV7-9 and TRBJ2-5): DTGVSQNPRHKITKRGQNVTFRCDPISEHNRLYWYRQTLGQGPEFLTYFQNEAQLEKSRLLSDRFSAERPKGSFSTLEIQRTEQGDSAMYLCASSPSVTNRGETQYFGPGTRLLVL.

The chain is built from TRBV5-1 and TRBJ2-5; 8 nucleotides line up with TRBD1. V shed 1 base, J shed 3 bases, and the junction held 8 bases outside the gene matches. CDR1 is SGHRS, CDR2 YFSETQ, per germline. This CDR3 is built from 16 residues. CDR3 sequence (DNA): TGCGCCAGCAGCTTGTTGACCGGGACAGGAGAAGAGACCCAGTACTTC. Its protein is CASSLLTGTGEETQYF.

The V and J genes are TRBV5-1 and TRBJ2-5; a weak D match, TRBD2 (6 bases). Trimming left V 0 bases short and J 12 bases short, with 18 bases between. The germline V gene has CDR1 SGHRS and CDR2 YFSETQ. The CDR3 is 14 amino acids. CDR3 amino acids: CASSLGDSKGRKYF. The CDR3, as DNA: TGCGCCAGCAGCTTGGGGGACTCAAAAGGGCGCAAGTACTTC.

For this clone: An end of the junction does not agree with germline; a read error may underlie this. This chain connects TRBV7-7 to TRBJ2-5; 10 bases fit TRBD2. The CDR3 totals 16 residues. Germline V gives CDR1 SSHAT, CDR2 FNYEAQ (reference sequence). This CDR3 is CASSPTRLAGEETQYF. Here the CDR3 DNA reads TGTGCTAGCAGCCCTACTAGGCTAGCGGGAGAAGAGACCCAGTACTTC.

The rearrangement joins TRBV2 to TRBJ2-6; possible D gene TRBD1, 5 bases. V lost 6 bases, J lost 2 bases, and 14 bases lay in between. The CDR3 length is 16 residues. CDR1 and CDR2 from the germline V gene are SNHLY and FYNNEI. The CDR3 nucleotides are TGTGCCAGCAGACACGGATCAGGGACTGGGGCCAACGTCCTGACTTTC. This codes for CASRHGSGTGANVLTF.

CDR3 amino acids: CASSEPPGQQDSPLHF. The CDR3 DNA reads TGTGCCAGCAGTGAGCCACCGGGACAGCAGGATTCACCCCTCCACTTT. The V gene is TRBV6-1, the J gene TRBJ1-6; 7 nucleotides line up with TRBD1. The length of the CDR3 is 16 residues. The V gene end was trimmed by 3 bases and the J gene end by 8 bases; junction bases not matched to a gene: 10. Germline loops: CDR1 MNHNS, CDR2 SASEGT.

The chain is built from TRBV19 and TRBJ2-3; D possibly corresponds to TRBD1 (6 bases). This CDR3 is 14 amino acids long. With 2 bases removed from V and 3 bases from J, the gap between germline ends came to 9 bases. Germline V CDR1 and CDR2: LNHDA, SQIVND (reference sequence). In nucleotides, the CDR3 is TGTGCCAGTAGTATATGGACAGAAACAGATACGCAGTATTTT. This translates into CASSIWTETDTQYF.

The CDR3 loop is CASSQDWGVGEKLFF. The CDR3 bases are TGTGCCAGCAGCCAAGATTGGGGGGTGGGTGAAAAACTGTTTTTT. The chain combines TRBV4-2 with TRBJ1-4, with D possibly being TRBD1 (5 bases). CDR3 length: 15 amino acids. Germline V gene sequence: CDR1 LGHNA, CDR2 YNFKEQ. V gave up 0 bases and J gave up 7 bases, with 12 bases separating them.

The genes are TRBV6-6 and TRBJ2-7, with TRBD1 identical over 10 bases. CDR1 and CDR2 (germline): MNHNY, SVGAGI (reference sequence). There are 14 residues in the CDR3. V lost 7 bases to trimming and J lost 6 bases; unmatched junction nucleotides: 9. The CDR3 sequence: CASTNDRGRGEQYF. The CDR3 DNA sequence: TGTGCCAGCACTAACGACAGGGGGCGAGGCGAGCAGTACTTC.

The chain uses TRBV2 and TRBJ2-7; 7 positions match TRBD1. The germline V gene has CDR1 SNHLY and CDR2 FYNNEI. Trimming removed 5 bases from V and 4 bases from J; junction bases left unmatched: 11. The CDR3 has 15 residues. CDR3 protein: CASSQNRGLFYEQYF. CDR3 DNA: TGTGCCAGCAGTCAAAACAGGGGCCTTTTTTACGAGCAGTACTTC.

The chain has TRBV5-4 and TRBJ1-2; 11 bases map to TRBD1. The CDR3 contains 13 residues. V trimming: 6 bases; J trimming: 6 bases; junction bases outside the gene matches: 4. The germline gives CDR1 SGHNT, CDR2 YYREEE (reference sequence). The CDR3 loop reads CASTMDRGHGYTF. The CDR3 DNA sequence: TGTGCCAGCACCATGGACAGGGGGCATGGCTACACCTTC.

This chain links TRBV30 with TRBJ2-3, with TRBD2 identical over 7 bases. Germline CDR1 and CDR2: GTSNPN and SVGIG (reference sequence). With 0 bases clipped from V and 3 bases from J, the junction kept 6 bases outside the gene matches. CDR3 size: 15 residues. The CDR3 DNA follows: TGTGCCTGGAGTGTTGGACTAGTTGCAACAGATACGCAGTATTTT. Its translation is CAWSVGLVATDTQYF. Combining the CDR3 with reference TRBV30 and TRBJ2-3 gives the whole variable domain SQTIHQWPATLVQPVGSPLSLECTVEGTSNPNLYWYRQAAGRGLQLLFYSVGIGQISSEVPQNLSASRPQDRQFILSSKKLLLSDSGFYLCAWSVGLVATDTQYFGPGTRLTVL.

V and J are TRBV5-1 and TRBJ2-2; 14 nucleotides agree with TRBD2. Germline values: CDR1 SGHRS, CDR2 YFSETQ. This CDR3 spans 17 amino acids. Unmatched junction bases numbered 8, after V lost 4 bases and J lost 6 bases. In DNA form, the CDR3 reads TGCGCCAGCAGCGGGGGACTAGCGGGAGTTAGAGCCGGGGAGCTGTTTTTT. This gives the protein CASSGGLAGVRAGELFF.

V usage is TRBV23-1 and J usage is TRBJ2-7, with 10 bases fitting TRBD2. TRBV23-1 is an ORF for which the function is uncertain. CDR3 length: 16 amino acids. With 0 bases clipped from V and 3 bases from J, the junction kept 5 bases outside the gene matches. The CDR3 protein is CASSQSRTSGNYEQYF. DNA for the CDR3: TGCGCCAGCAGTCAATCGAGGACTAGCGGAAACTACGAGCAGTACTTC.

This chain uses TRBV28 with TRBJ2-1; 11 bases map to TRBD2. Germline V CDR1 and CDR2: MDHEN, SYDVKM. Trimming removed 2 bases from V and 3 bases from J; junction bases left unmatched: 0. There are 15 residues in the CDR3. CDR3 nucleotides: TGTGCCAGCAGTTTACTAGCGGGAGGCTACAATGAGCAGTTCTTC. Amino acids: CASSLLAGGYNEQFF. Complete variable domain (other parts from reference TRBV28 and TRBJ2-1): DVKVTQSSRYLVKRTGEKVFLECVQDMDHENMFWYRQDPGLGLRLIYFSYDVKMKEKGDIPEGYSVSREKKERFSLILESASTNQTSMYLCASSLLAGGYNEQFFGPGTRLTVL.

The genes are TRBV6-7 and TRBJ2-1, with 7 bases identical to TRBD1. TRBV6-7 is designated an ORF whose function remains uncertain. V shed 0 bases and J 2 bases; nucleotides not matched to a gene: 1. This CDR3 comprises 15 residues. CDR3 protein: CASSYSRGPYNEQFF. In DNA, the CDR3 is TGTGCCAGCAGTTACTCGAGGGGGCCCTACAATGAGCAGTTCTTC.

The rearrangement uses TRBV5-4 and TRBJ2-3; 7 nucleotides match TRBD1. There are 15 residues in the CDR3. CDR1 SGHNT and CDR2 YYREEE come from the germline V gene (reference sequence). Germline trimming cut 5 bases from V and 3 bases from J; bases unmatched to any gene: 9. The CDR3, as DNA: TGTGCCAGCAGTTATGTCCGCAGGGGGACAGATACGCAGTATTTT. Amino acid sequence: CASSYVRRGTDTQYF.

The V call is TRBV18, the J call TRBJ2-7; 7 nucleotides agree with TRBD2. J was trimmed by 1 base and V by 2 bases; bases with no gene match: 11. The CDR3 consists of 17 residues. Germline CDR1 KGHSH, CDR2 LQKENI. As DNA, the CDR3 is TGTGCCAGCTCACCATATGGCGGCGGGGGACCGTCCTACGAGCAGTACTTC. Translation gives CASSPYGGGGPSYEQYF. Together with reference TRBV18 and TRBJ2-7, the CDR3 gives the full variable domain: NAGVMQNPRHLVRRRGQEARLRCSPMKGHSHVYWYRQLPEEGLKFMVYLQKENIIDESGMPKERFSAEFPKEGPSILRIQQVVRGDSAAYFCASSPYGGGGPSYEQYFGPGTRLTVT.

V gene TRBV5-1 combines with J gene TRBJ1-6; the D is unclear. The germline V and J ends were trimmed by 0 bases and 7 bases, with 8 bases remaining between them. The CDR3 length is 14 residues. Germline V CDR1 and CDR2: SGHRS, YFSETQ. CDR3 in amino acids: CASSLDSLNSPLHF. The DNA of the CDR3 is TGCGCCAGCAGCTTGGACAGTTTAAATTCACCCCTCCACTTT.

The chain combines TRBV6-5 with TRBJ2-5, with TRBD1 matching 11 bases. The germline V gene has CDR1 MNHEY and CDR2 SVGAGI. This CDR3 has 15 residues. V gave up 2 bases and J gave up 5 bases; unmatched junction bases: 4. The CDR3 DNA reads as TGTGCCAGCAGTTACGGGACAGGGGGTATGGAGACCCAGTACTTC. It is translated as CASSYGTGGMETQYF.

The chain links TRBV11-2 to TRBJ2-7; 7 bases align to TRBD1. Trimming cost V 2 bases and J 2 bases; bases outside gene matches: 3. Germline V gene data show CDR1 as SGHAT and CDR2 as FQNNGV. The CDR3 contains 14 residues. Here the CDR3 reads CASSLTGATYEQYF. The CDR3, as DNA: TGTGCCAGCAGCTTAACAGGGGCCACCTACGAGCAGTACTTC.

The chain links TRBV28 to TRBJ1-4; 7 bases are a match to TRBD1. Germline V CDR1 and CDR2: MDHEN, SYDVKM. CDR3 length: 15 residues. The J segment lost 4 bases and the V segment lost 6 bases, leaving 8 bases of the junction unmatched. The CDR3 coding sequence is TGTGCCAGCAGCCGACCGGGACAGTTTAATGAAAAACTGTTTTTT. Amino acids: CASSRPGQFNEKLFF. The whole variable domain, remainder taken from reference TRBV28 and TRBJ1-4, is DVKVTQSSRYLVKRTGEKVFLECVQDMDHENMFWYRQDPGLGLRLIYFSYDVKMKEKGDIPEGYSVSREKKERFSLILESASTNQTSMYLCASSRPGQFNEKLFFGSGTQLSVL.

This chain joins TRBV3-1 (or the pseudogene TRBV3-2) and TRBJ1-4; D is undetermined. The germline CDR1 and CDR2 sequences are LGHDT and YNNKEL (reference sequence). V was shortened by 2 bases and J by 0 bases, with 4 bases between the two germline ends. The CDR3 extends over 14 amino acids. The CDR3 loop is CASSQRATNEKLFF. The CDR3 bases are TGTGCCAGCAGCCAACGCGCAACTAATGAAAAACTGTTTTTT.

The rearrangement links TRBV11-2 to TRBJ2-1; TRBD2 aligns across 10 bases. J lost 9 bases, V lost 5 bases, and 10 bases had no gene match. The CDR3 runs to 15 residues. Germline-derived CDR1 and CDR2 are SGHAT and FQNNGV. CDR3 in amino acids: CASSPGGTSAGEQFF. The CDR3 DNA is TGTGCCAGCAGCCCAGGAGGGACTAGCGCAGGTGAGCAGTTCTTC.

V gene TRBV6-5 combines with J gene TRBJ1-6, with D possibly TRBD1 on 5 matching bases. The germline gives CDR1 MNHEY, CDR2 SVGAGI. The CDR3 is 14 residues long. V was cut by 7 bases and J by 9 bases, with 16 bases left in between. The CDR3 region has the DNA TGTGCCAGCATTAACAGGTCCTATGGTTCACCCCTCCACTTT. Translation gives CASINRSYGSPLHF.